Following are 29 T cell receptor beta chains from one sample sequenced in a study of T-cell memory formation after mild COVID-19. TCRdb redid the calling of the 5' RACE reads with MiXCR, one entry per CDR3 protein. Of roughly 500,000 distinct CDR3 sequences in the sample, around 20% were seen once. The source material was PBMCs or a T cell subset sorted from them (not recorded which). The source is an adult woman who had mild COVID-19 (a few samples of this study predate the infection). Cell type and time point are not known.

This clonotype was counted between two and nine times. The chain links TRBV6-2 or TRBV6-3 to TRBJ2-7; 7 bases line up with TRBD1. Germline values: CDR1 MNHEY, CDR2 SVGEGT. The CDR3 sequence is 14 residues long. J gave up 5 bases and V 10 bases, and 14 bases lay outside the gene matches. The CDR3 DNA is TGTGCCACCCAACTGATTCGGGACAGTAACGAGCAGTACTTC. Translation gives CATQLIRDSNEQYF.

The chain links TRBV27 to TRBJ2-2, with 9 positions matching TRBD1. V was clipped by 6 bases and J by 5 bases; unmatched bases: 7. The CDR3 runs to 15 residues. The V gene's germline CDR1 is MNHEY and CDR2 SMNVEV (reference sequence). The CDR3 sequence: CASSQQGAVTGELFF. DNA for the CDR3: TGTGCCAGCAGCCAACAGGGGGCGGTAACCGGGGAGCTGTTTTTT.

This sequence joins TRBV24-1 and TRBJ2-1; 16 bases match TRBD2. The CDR3 extends over 19 amino acids. Looked up from germline, CDR1 is KGHDR and CDR2 is SFDVKD. Trimming removed 3 bases from V and 7 bases from J; junction bases left unmatched: 11. The CDR3 sequence is CATSDRGLAGGPTANEQFF. The CDR3 nucleotides are TGTGCCACCAGTGATCGGGGACTAGCGGGAGGGCCAACCGCTAATGAGCAGTTCTTC.

The CDR3 DNA is TGTGCCAGCAGCTCAGACCGATCCGTTGCCTACGAGCAGTACTTC. Amino acids: CASSSDRSVAYEQYF. This chain uses TRBV7-9 with TRBJ2-7; D is uncertain. CDR1 is SEHNR, CDR2 FQNEAQ, per germline (reference sequence). This CDR3 is built from 15 residues. Trimming removed 4 bases at V and 2 bases at J, with 15 bases between.

The chain links TRBV6-2 or TRBV6-3 to TRBJ2-1, with TRBD2 identical over 9 bases. Unmatched junction bases numbered 4, after V lost 5 bases and J lost 2 bases. Germline assignment: CDR1 MNHEY and CDR2 SVGEGT. The CDR3 is 15 amino acids. CDR3 coding DNA: TGTGCCAGCAGTCGACTAGCGGATACCTACAATGAGCAGTTCTTC. The encoded protein is CASSRLADTYNEQFF.

This rearrangement joins TRBV21-1 to TRBJ1-4; TRBD1 is taken as the D call from the table, unchecked against the DNA. TRBV21-1 is noted as a pseudogene. CDR3 size: 13 residues. The CDR3 loop reads CAEKTGLGEKLFF. The CDR3 nucleotides read TGTGCCGAAAAGACAGGGCTTGGCGAAAAACTGTTTTTT.

This clonotype has ten or more counts. The chain has TRBV7-8 and TRBJ2-3; 7 positions agree with TRBD2. This CDR3 contains 15 residues. Trimming cost V 5 bases and J 0 bases; bases outside gene matches: 5. Germline CDR1 and CDR2: SGHVS and FQNEAQ. As DNA, the CDR3 is TGTGCCAGCAGCCGTCCTAGCGGAAGCACAGATACGCAGTATTTT. It is translated as CASSRPSGSTDTQYF.

The CDR3 is CASSPGRFSYEQYF. DNA of the CDR3: TGTGCCAGCAGCCCCGGGAGATTCTCCTACGAGCAGTACTTC. The chain couples TRBV7-9 to TRBJ2-7; weak D call: TRBD2 (6 bases). Between the trimmed V and J ends, which lost 5 bases and 0 bases, there was a span of 11 bases. The germline V gene encodes CDR1 SEHNR and CDR2 FQNEAQ (reference sequence). The CDR3 is 14 amino acids.

This clonotype has at least ten counts. This sequence joins TRBV24-1 and TRBJ2-5; TRBD2 aligns across 7 bases. Germline CDR1 reads KGHDR; CDR2 reads SFDVKD. The junction had 14 bases not matched to a gene; V was cut back by 0 bases and J by 2 bases. The CDR3 has 19 residues. The CDR3 is CATSDLRLDGRTGQETQYF. Here the CDR3 DNA reads TGTGCCACCAGTGATTTGCGCCTTGACGGGAGGACGGGGCAAGAGACCCAGTACTTC.

This clonotype was seen only a few times. The CDR3 is CAWSVQVTAFF. DNA for the CDR3: TGTGCCTGGAGTGTACAGGTCACGGCTTTCTTT. The chain links TRBV30 to TRBJ1-1; tentatively, D is TRBD1 (5 bases). There are 11 residues in the CDR3. Germline CDR1 and CDR2: GTSNPN and SVGIG (reference sequence). V was shortened by 0 bases and J by 11 bases, with 10 bases between the two germline ends.

This rearrangement joins TRBV7-2 to TRBJ1-1; TRBD1 matches at 7 bases. CDR3 length: 15 residues. Germline CDR1 is SGHTA and CDR2 is FQGNSA. After removal of 0 bases from V and 5 bases from J, the junction contained 6 bases not matched to a gene. CDR3 nucleotide sequence: TGTGCCAGCAGCTTAGCCCAGACAGGGAGGACTGAAGCTTTCTTT. It specifies CASSLAQTGRTEAFF.

The sample holds a few counts of this clonotype. The V call is TRBV20-1, the J call TRBJ2-3, with a possible D match to TRBD1 (6 bases). CDR3 length equals 15 residues. The germline V and J ends were trimmed by 0 bases and 2 bases, with 12 bases remaining between them. In germline, CDR1 is DFQATT, CDR2 SNEGSKA (reference sequence). The CDR3 protein is CSARDPWGPTDTQYF. CDR3 coding DNA: TGCAGTGCTAGAGACCCCTGGGGGCCCACAGATACGCAGTATTTT.

This clonotype has only a few counts. V is TRBV21-1 and J is TRBJ2-5; the D call of TRBD1 is as the table states it, not checked on the DNA. TRBV21-1 is a documented pseudogene. CDR3 length equals 16 residues. The CDR3 DNA reads TGTGCCAGCAGAGACCGACAGACCCCGTACCAAGAGACCCAGTACTTC. Its protein product is CASRDRQTPYQETQYF.

J is TRBJ1-1 and V is TRBV7-9, with D perhaps matching TRBD1 (5 bases). The CDR3 consists of 15 residues. Trimming took off 5 bases at V and 5 bases at J, with 18 bases between the two ends. In germline, CDR1 is SEHNR, CDR2 FQNEAQ (reference sequence). The CDR3 DNA follows: TGTGCCAGCAGCCCCCCGACAGTACAGAGGACTGAAGCTTTCTTT. As protein: CASSPPTVQRTEAFF.

A few counts support this clonotype. The chain combines TRBV12-3 or TRBV12-4 with TRBJ1-5; no clear D. This CDR3 has 15 residues. Trimming removed 1 base from V and 1 base from J, with 8 bases in between. CDR3 coding DNA: TGTGCCAGCAGTTTAGACAGACAAAGCAATCAGCCCCAGCATTTT. Translated: CASSLDRQSNQPQHF.

This clonotype was observed a few times. The V and J genes are TRBV5-6 and TRBJ2-2, with D hard to call. CDR1 and CDR2 from the germline V gene are SGHDT and YYEEEE. CDR3 length: 16 amino acids. V was pared by 0 bases and J by 6 bases, with 15 bases between. CDR3 loop: CASSLASAKKSGELFF. CDR3 in DNA: TGTGCCAGCAGCTTGGCCTCGGCGAAAAAGTCCGGGGAGCTGTTTTTT.

Only a few counts were recorded for this clonotype. The J gene is TRBJ2-3, the V gene TRBV29-1; 10 positions match TRBD1. This CDR3 region has 13 residues. V was pared by 6 bases and J by 2 bases, with 2 bases of the junction left unmatched. Germline V gene data show CDR1 as SQVTM and CDR2 as ANQGSEA. The CDR3 DNA reads TGCAGCGTGGGACAGGGGTTCACAGATACGCAGTATTTT. Amino acids: CSVGQGFTDTQYF.

This clonotype was seen only a few times. V usage is TRBV5-6 and J usage is TRBJ2-7; D is unresolved. The CDR3 runs 12 residues. Trimming removed 4 bases from V and 5 bases from J, with 10 bases in between. Germline V gene sequence: CDR1 SGHDT, CDR2 YYEEEE. Here the CDR3 reads CASSHSGDEQYF. The CDR3, as DNA: TGTGCCAGCAGCCACAGTGGGGACGAGCAGTACTTC.

This clonotype was observed a few times. This rearrangement joins TRBV11-3 to TRBJ2-5; D is unclear. The V gene's germline CDR1 is SGHNT and CDR2 YENEEA. This CDR3 is built from 15 residues. The V end was cut by 4 bases, the J end by 1 base, with 13 bases between. DNA for the CDR3: TGTGCCAGCAGCTCAACTTCCGGGTTCCAAGAGACCCAGTACTTC. This sequence encodes CASSSTSGFQETQYF.

This clonotype was picked up a small number of times. The gene calls are TRBV20-1 and TRBJ2-7; 10 bases are a match to TRBD2. The CDR3 consists of 13 residues. V trimming: 3 bases; J trimming: 10 bases; junction bases outside the gene matches: 9. Germline-derived CDR1 and CDR2 are DFQATT and SNEGSKA (reference sequence). CDR3 in amino acids: CSASLPSGGEQYF. CDR3 in DNA: TGCAGTGCTAGTTTGCCCAGCGGGGGGGAACAGTACTTC.

V and J are TRBV5-6 and TRBJ2-1; TRBD1 agrees at 9 bases. The CDR3 spans 14 residues. Germline V CDR1 and CDR2: SGHDT, YYEEEE. Losses at the gene ends were 4 bases for V and 9 bases for J; bases not matched to a gene: 8. In DNA form, the CDR3 reads TGTGCCAGCAGCACCGGGACAGGGTGGAGTGAGCAGTTCTTC. Its translation: CASSTGTGWSEQFF.

The gene calls are TRBV7-8 and TRBJ2-2; 8 positions agree with TRBD1. Germline CDR1 SGHVS, CDR2 FQNEAQ. The V and J ends lost 5 bases and 1 base, in that order; junction bases with no gene match: 3. This CDR3 has 15 residues. The CDR3 loop is CASSQGAKNTGELFF. The CDR3 DNA reads as TGTGCCAGCAGCCAGGGGGCCAAGAACACCGGGGAGCTGTTTTTT.

V usage is TRBV14 and J usage is TRBJ2-2; the match to TRBD2 covers 7 bases. V dropped 5 bases and J dropped 4; count of bases not matched to a gene: 10. This CDR3 is built from 16 residues. The germline V gene has CDR1 SGHDN and CDR2 FVKESK. CDR3 region: CASSLLAITPTGELFF. The CDR3, as DNA: TGTGCCAGCAGCTTACTAGCGATAACTCCCACCGGGGAGCTGTTTTTT.

Concerning this clonotype: One base away lies a much larger clone, so this may be a sequencing read error. This sequence joins TRBV9 and TRBJ2-1, with a tentative D call TRBD1 (5 bases). Trimming took off 5 bases at V and 6 bases at J, with 12 bases between the two ends. The CDR3 runs 13 residues. Germline CDR1 reads SGDLS; CDR2 reads YYNGEE. CDR3 amino acids: CASRGATGNEQFF. CDR3 nucleotides: TGTGCCAGCAGAGGGGCCACCGGCAATGAGCAGTTCTTC.

The table lists this clonotype with a few counts. This chain uses TRBV5-1 with TRBJ2-5, with 9 bases identical to TRBD1. Losses at the gene ends were 4 bases for V and 5 bases for J; bases not matched to a gene: 9. Germline V gene sequence: CDR1 SGHRS, CDR2 YFSETQ. The length of the CDR3 is 15 residues. CDR3 bases: TGCGCCAGCAGCCCTGGACAGGGGAGGGACGAGACCCAGTACTTC. This codes for CASSPGQGRDETQYF.

The chain carries TRBV30 and TRBJ2-2; 7 bases align to TRBD1. V gave up 4 bases and J gave up 1 base; unmatched junction bases: 18. The CDR3 extends over 19 amino acids. Germline V lookup: CDR1 GTSNPN, CDR2 SVGIG (reference sequence). The CDR3 here is CAWIPTILGGQGNTGELFF. The CDR3 nucleotides read TGTGCCTGGATCCCCACAATATTAGGGGGCCAGGGGAACACCGGGGAGCTGTTTTTT. Complete variable domain (other parts from reference TRBV30 and TRBJ2-2): SQTIHQWPATLVQPVGSPLSLECTVEGTSNPNLYWYRQAAGRGLQLLFYSVGIGQISSEVPQNLSASRPQDRQFILSSKKLLLSDSGFYLCAWIPTILGGQGNTGELFFGEGSRLTVL.

The chain links TRBV12-3 or TRBV12-4 to TRBJ2-2; tentatively, D is TRBD1 (6 bases). CDR3 size: 15 residues. The germline V and J ends were trimmed by 8 bases and 0 bases, with 13 bases remaining between them. In DNA, the CDR3 is TGTGCCAGCGCTGACAGGTTCTCGAACACCGGGGAGCTGTTTTTT. Its translation is CASADRFSNTGELFF.

This clonotype came up a few times. V and J are TRBV30 and TRBJ2-7; 8 positions agree with TRBD2. The CDR3 spans 13 residues. V shed 0 bases, J shed 6 bases, and the junction held 4 bases outside the gene matches. Germline values: CDR1 GTSNPN, CDR2 SVGIG (reference sequence). The DNA for the CDR3 is TGTGCCTGGAGTGTAGAAGCGGGAGCCGAGCAGTACTTC. Its protein is CAWSVEAGAEQYF.

This clonotype has more than one count but fewer than ten. The chain uses TRBV5-5 and TRBJ2-7, with D possibly matching TRBD2 (5 bases). The CDR3 loop spans 15 amino acids. Deletions cut 3 bases from V and 0 bases from J, with 13 bases between. In germline, CDR1 is SGHKS, CDR2 YYEKEE (reference sequence). CDR3 DNA sequence: TGTGCCAGCAGCTCCGTACCGGGGAACTCCTACGAGCAGTACTTC. This translates into CASSSVPGNSYEQYF.